The 9 T cell receptor beta chains reported below all come from one sample, sequenced in a study of blood T cell repertoires in COVID-19. Libraries were prepared by immunoSEQ multiplex PCR; TCRdb keeps only in-frame clonotypes and omits some of them. The data contain about 290,000 clones, around 85% of them singletons. Sequencing was done on a sample of peripheral blood. These receptors came from a woman aged 45 to 65 with active or convalescent COVID-19.

Turning to this clone: The junction and the germline gene differ at one end; a read error may be behind it. The chain combines TRBV5-1 with TRBJ2-1; possible D gene TRBD1, 6 bases. The length of the CDR3 is 11 residues. CDR1 SGHRS and CDR2 YFSETQ come from the germline V gene. The CDR3 loop is CASSRGGQRLF. DNA for the CDR3: TGCGCCAGCAGTAGGGGCGGACAGCGTCTCTTC.

This chain links TRBV3-1 (or the pseudogene TRBV3-2) with TRBJ1-3; a weak D match, TRBD1 (5 bases). The CDR3 has 14 amino acids. V was shortened by 8 bases and J by 0 bases, with 11 bases between the two germline ends. Germline V gene sequence: CDR1 LGHDT, CDR2 YNNKEL (reference sequence). The CDR3 loop is CASHFGGSGNTIYF. The CDR3 bases are TGTGCCAGCCATTTCGGGGGCTCTGGAAACACCATATATTTT.

The rearrangement links TRBV30 to TRBJ2-7; 8 bases match TRBD1. The CDR3 is 12 residues long. Germline loops: CDR1 GTSNPN, CDR2 SVGIG (reference sequence). V lost 5 bases and J lost 3; bases outside the gene matches: 3. CDR3 in amino acids: CAWGGQGYEQYF. The DNA for the CDR3 is TGTGCCTGGGGCGGACAGGGCTACGAGCAGTACTTC.

The chain couples TRBV27 to TRBJ2-6; 10 nucleotides match TRBD1. With 5 bases clipped from V and 4 bases from J, the junction kept 11 bases outside the gene matches. From germline, CDR1 is MNHEY and CDR2 SMNVEV (reference sequence). The CDR3 length is 18 residues. The CDR3 DNA reads as TGTGCCAGCAGTGCCTCCGGGACAGGGGTTCCAGGGGCCAACGTCCTGACTTTC. As protein: CASSASGTGVPGANVLTF.

The rearrangement links TRBV11-3 to TRBJ1-1; TRBD1 might be the D (5 bases). CDR3 length: 13 residues. The germline gives CDR1 SGHNT, CDR2 YENEEA. Trimming removed 4 bases from V and 4 bases from J, with 10 bases in between. The CDR3 DNA is TGTGCCAGCAGCTCTGACAGTGGCACTGAAGCTTTCTTT. Translation gives CASSSDSGTEAFF.

The chain has TRBV4-1 and TRBJ2-1; TRBD1 might be the D (5 bases). The ends were cut back, 1 base at V and 7 bases at J, with 11 bases in the middle. CDR1 MGHRA and CDR2 YSYEKL come from the germline V gene. CDR3 length: 14 amino acids. Here the CDR3 DNA reads TGCGCCAGCAGCCAAGCAGGGTACAGGAATGAGCAGTTCTTC. The encoded protein is CASSQAGYRNEQFF.

This chain uses TRBV11-1 with TRBJ2-1; 9 bases align to TRBD1. The V and J ends lost 5 bases and 5 bases, in that order; junction bases with no gene match: 7. The germline V gene has CDR1 SGHAT and CDR2 FQDESV (reference sequence). CDR3 size: 15 residues. The CDR3: CASSPGTGIHNEQFF. The CDR3, as DNA: TGTGCCAGCAGCCCTGGGACAGGGATCCACAATGAGCAGTTCTTC.

V and J are TRBV11-2 and TRBJ2-7; possible D gene TRBD2, 6 bases. Trimming shortened V by 5 bases and J by 3 bases, and 14 bases separated the two germline ends. The length of the CDR3 is 14 residues. Germline-derived CDR1 and CDR2 are SGHAT and FQNNGV. CDR3 protein: CASSPLPGDYEQYF. The CDR3 nucleotides read TGTGCCAGCAGCCCATTACCGGGGGACTACGAGCAGTACTTC.

This clone was seen a single time. The J gene is TRBJ2-1, the V gene TRBV20-1; D gene ambiguous. The CDR3 contains 13 residues. CDR1 and CDR2 from the germline V gene are DFQATT and SNEGSKA (reference sequence). V lost 3 bases to trimming and J lost 7 bases, with 13 bases between them. CDR3 DNA: TGCAGTGCTAGTGAGGAGAGGTTGAATGAGCAGTTCTTC. Its protein is CSASEERLNEQFF.